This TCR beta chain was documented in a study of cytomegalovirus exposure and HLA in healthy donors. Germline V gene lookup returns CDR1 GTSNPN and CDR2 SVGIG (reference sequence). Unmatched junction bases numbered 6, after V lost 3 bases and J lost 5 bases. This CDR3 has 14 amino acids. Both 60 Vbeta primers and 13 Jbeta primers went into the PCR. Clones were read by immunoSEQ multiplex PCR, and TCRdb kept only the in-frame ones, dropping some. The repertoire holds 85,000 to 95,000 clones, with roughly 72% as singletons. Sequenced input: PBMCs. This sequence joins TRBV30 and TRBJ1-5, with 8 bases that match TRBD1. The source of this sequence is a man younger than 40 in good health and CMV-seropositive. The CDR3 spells CAWRAGQGHQPQHF. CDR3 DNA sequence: TGTGCCTGGAGAGCCGGACAGGGACATCAGCCCCAGCATTTT.